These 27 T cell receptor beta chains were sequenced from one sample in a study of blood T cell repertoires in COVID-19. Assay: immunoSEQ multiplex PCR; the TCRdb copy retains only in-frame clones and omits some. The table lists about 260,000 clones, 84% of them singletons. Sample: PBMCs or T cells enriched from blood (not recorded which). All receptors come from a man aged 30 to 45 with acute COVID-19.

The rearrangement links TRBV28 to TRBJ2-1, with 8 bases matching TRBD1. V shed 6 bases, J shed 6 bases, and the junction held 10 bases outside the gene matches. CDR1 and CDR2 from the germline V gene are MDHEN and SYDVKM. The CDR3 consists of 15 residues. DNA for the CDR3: TGTGCCAGCAGGGGATACTATACAGGGGGCAATGAGCAGTTCTTC. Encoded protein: CASRGYYTGGNEQFF.

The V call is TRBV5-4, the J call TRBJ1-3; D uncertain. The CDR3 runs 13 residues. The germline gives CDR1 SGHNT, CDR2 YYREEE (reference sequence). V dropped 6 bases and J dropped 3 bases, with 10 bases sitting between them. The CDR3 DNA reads TGTGCCAGCACCAAACGAGATGGAAACACCATATATTTT. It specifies CASTKRDGNTIYF.

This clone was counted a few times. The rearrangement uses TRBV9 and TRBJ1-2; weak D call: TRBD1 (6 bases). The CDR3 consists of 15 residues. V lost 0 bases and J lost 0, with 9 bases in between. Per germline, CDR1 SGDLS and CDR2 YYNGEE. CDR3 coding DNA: TGTGCCAGCAGCGTAGTGGGGGCGACTAACTATGGCTACACCTTC. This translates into CASSVVGATNYGYTF.

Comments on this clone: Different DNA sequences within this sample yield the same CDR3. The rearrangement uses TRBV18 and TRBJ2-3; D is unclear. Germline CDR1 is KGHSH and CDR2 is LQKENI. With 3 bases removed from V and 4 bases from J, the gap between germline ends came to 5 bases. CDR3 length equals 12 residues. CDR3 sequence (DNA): TGTGCCAGCTCACCTTTCGCAGATACGCAGTATTTT. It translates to CASSPFADTQYF. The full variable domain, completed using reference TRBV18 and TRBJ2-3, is NAGVMQNPRHLVRRRGQEARLRCSPMKGHSHVYWYRQLPEEGLKFMVYLQKENIIDESGMPKERFSAEFPKEGPSILRIQQVVRGDSAAYFCASSPFADTQYFGPGTRLTVL.

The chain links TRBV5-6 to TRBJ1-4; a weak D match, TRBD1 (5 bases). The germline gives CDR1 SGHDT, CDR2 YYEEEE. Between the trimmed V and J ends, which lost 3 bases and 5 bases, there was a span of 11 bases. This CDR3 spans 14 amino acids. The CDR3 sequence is CASSWGLENEKLFF. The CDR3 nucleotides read TGTGCCAGCAGCTGGGGACTGGAGAATGAAAAACTGTTTTTT.

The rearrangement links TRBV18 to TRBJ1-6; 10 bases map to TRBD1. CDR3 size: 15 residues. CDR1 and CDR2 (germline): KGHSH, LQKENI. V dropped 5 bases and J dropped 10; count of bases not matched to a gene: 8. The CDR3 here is CASSAGTGVRSPLHF. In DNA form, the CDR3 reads TGTGCCAGCTCAGCCGGGACAGGGGTACGGTCACCCCTCCACTTT.

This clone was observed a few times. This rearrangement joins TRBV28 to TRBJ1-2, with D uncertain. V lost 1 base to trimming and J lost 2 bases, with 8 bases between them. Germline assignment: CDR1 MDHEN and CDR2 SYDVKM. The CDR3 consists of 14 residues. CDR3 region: CASSLSNTNYGYTF. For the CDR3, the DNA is TGTGCCAGCAGTTTATCGAACACCAACTATGGCTACACCTTC.

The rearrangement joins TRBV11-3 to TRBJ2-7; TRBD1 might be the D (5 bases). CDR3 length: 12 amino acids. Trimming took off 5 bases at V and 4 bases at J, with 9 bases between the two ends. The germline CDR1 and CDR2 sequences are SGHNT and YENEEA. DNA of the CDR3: TGTGCCAGCAGCGACGACAGATACGAGCAGTACGTC. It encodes CASSDDRYEQYV.

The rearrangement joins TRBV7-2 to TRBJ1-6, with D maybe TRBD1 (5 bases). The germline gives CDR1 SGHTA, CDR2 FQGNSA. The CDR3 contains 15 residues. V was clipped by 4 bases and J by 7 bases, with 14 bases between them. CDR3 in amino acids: CASSSSRDSNSPLHF. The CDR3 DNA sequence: TGTGCCAGCAGCTCTTCCAGGGACTCAAATTCACCCCTCCACTTT.

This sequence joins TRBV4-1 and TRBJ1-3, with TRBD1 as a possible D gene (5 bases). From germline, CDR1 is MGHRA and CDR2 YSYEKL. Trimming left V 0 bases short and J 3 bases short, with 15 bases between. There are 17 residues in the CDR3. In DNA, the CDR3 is TGCGCCAGCAGCCAAGACCCCCCGGACATCGTTGGAAACACCATATATTTT. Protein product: CASSQDPPDIVGNTIYF.

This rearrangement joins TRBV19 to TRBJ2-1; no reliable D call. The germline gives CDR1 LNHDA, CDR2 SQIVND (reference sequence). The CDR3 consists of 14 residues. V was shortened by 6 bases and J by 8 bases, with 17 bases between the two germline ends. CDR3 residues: CASRGVSGLHEQFF. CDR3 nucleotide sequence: TGTGCCAGTAGAGGAGTTTCGGGTCTCCATGAGCAGTTCTTC.

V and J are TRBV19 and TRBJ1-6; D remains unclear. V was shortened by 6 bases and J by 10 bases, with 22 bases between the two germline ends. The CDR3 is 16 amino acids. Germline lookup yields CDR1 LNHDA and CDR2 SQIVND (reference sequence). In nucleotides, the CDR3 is TGTGCCAGTAGGGGTTTTAACAGCGGGAGGTCATCACCCCTCCACTTT. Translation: CASRGFNSGRSSPLHF. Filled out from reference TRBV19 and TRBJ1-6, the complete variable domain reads DGGITQSPKYLFRKEGQNVTLSCEQNLNHDAMYWYRQDPGQGLRLIYYSQIVNDFQKGDIAEGYSVSREKKESFPLTVTSAQKNPTAFYLCASRGFNSGRSSPLHFGNGTRLTVT.

CDR3 DNA sequence: TGTGCTTCCAGACCCGGGACAGGGGTCCCCTCAAGAGGAAACACCATATATTTT. It codes for CASRPGTGVPSRGNTIYF. The chain joins TRBV2 to TRBJ1-3; 10 bases are a match to TRBD1. The CDR3 is 18 amino acids. CDR1 is SNHLY and CDR2 is FYNNEI in the germline V gene.

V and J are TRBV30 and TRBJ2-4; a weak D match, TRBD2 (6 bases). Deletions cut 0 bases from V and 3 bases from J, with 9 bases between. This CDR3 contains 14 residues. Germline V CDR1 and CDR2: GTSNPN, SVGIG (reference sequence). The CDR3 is CAWSVRGDKNIQYF. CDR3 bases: TGTGCCTGGAGTGTGCGGGGAGACAAAAACATTCAGTACTTC.

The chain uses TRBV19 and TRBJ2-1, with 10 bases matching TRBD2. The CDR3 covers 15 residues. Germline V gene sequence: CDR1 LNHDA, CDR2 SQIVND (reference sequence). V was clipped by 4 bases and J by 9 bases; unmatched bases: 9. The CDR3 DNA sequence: TGTGCCAGTAGTACGAGCGGGAGGGCCAAGGGTGAGCAGTTCTTC. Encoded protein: CASSTSGRAKGEQFF.

This chain's CDR3 is CASSPLDRENSPLHF. The CDR3, as DNA: TGTGCCAGCTCACCACTCGACAGGGAAAATTCACCCCTCCACTTT. The gene calls are TRBV18 and TRBJ1-6, with 7 bases fitting TRBD1. The CDR3 totals 15 residues. Germline V CDR1 and CDR2: KGHSH, LQKENI. V was pared by 1 base and J by 7 bases, with 4 bases of the junction left unmatched.

CDR3 sequence: CASSGGSSNTEAFF. CDR3 coding DNA: TGCGCCAGCAGTGGGGGGTCCTCGAACACTGAAGCTTTCTTT. V usage is TRBV5-1 and J usage is TRBJ1-1; D perhaps matches TRBD1 (5 bases). Trimming left V 5 bases short and J 1 base short, with 12 bases between. The CDR3 extends over 14 amino acids. The germline CDR1 and CDR2 sequences are SGHRS and YFSETQ.

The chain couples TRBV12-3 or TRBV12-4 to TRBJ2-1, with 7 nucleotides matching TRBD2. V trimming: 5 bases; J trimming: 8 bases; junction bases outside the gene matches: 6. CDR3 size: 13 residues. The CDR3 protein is CASSRTSNYEQFF. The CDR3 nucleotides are TGTGCCAGCAGTCGGACTAGTAATTATGAGCAGTTCTTC.

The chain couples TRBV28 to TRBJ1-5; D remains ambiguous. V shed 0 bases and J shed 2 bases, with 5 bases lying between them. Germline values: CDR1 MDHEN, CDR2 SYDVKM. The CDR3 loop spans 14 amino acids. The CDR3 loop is CASSLWSGNQPQHF. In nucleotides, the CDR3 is TGTGCCAGCAGTTTATGGTCAGGCAATCAGCCCCAGCATTTT.

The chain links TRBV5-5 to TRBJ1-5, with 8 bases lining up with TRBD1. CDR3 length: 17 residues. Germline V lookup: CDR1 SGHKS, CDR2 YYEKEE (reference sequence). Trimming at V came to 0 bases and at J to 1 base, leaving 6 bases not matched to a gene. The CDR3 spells CASSLAVTGGSNQPQHF. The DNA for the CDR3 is TGTGCCAGCAGCTTGGCCGTAACAGGGGGGAGCAATCAGCCCCAGCATTTT.

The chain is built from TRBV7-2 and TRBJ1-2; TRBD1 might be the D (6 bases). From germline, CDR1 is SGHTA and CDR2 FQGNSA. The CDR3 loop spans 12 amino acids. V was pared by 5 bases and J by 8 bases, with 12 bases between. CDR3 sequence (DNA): TGTGCCAGCAGCCCAAACAGGGACGGCTACACCTTC. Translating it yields CASSPNRDGYTF.

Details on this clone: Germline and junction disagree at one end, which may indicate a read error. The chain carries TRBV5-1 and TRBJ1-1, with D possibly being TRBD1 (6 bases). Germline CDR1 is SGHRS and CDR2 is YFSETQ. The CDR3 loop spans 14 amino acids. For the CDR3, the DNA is TGTGCCAGCAGCTTGGTTTCAGGGGCGGGTGAAGCTTTCTTT. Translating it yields CASSLVSGAGEAFF. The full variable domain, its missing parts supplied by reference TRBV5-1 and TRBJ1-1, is KAGVTQTPRYLIKTRGQQVTLSCSPISGHRSVSWYQQTPGQGLQFLFEYFSETQRNKGNFPGRFSGRQFSNSRSEMNVSTLELGDSALYLCASSLVSGAGEAFFGQGTRLTVV.

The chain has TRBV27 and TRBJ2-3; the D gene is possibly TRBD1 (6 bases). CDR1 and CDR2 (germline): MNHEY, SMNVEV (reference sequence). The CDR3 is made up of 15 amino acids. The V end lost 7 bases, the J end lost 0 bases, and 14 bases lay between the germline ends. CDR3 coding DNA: TGTGCCAGCATCCTCAGGGGCGGGAGCACAGATACGCAGTATTTT. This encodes CASILRGGSTDTQYF.

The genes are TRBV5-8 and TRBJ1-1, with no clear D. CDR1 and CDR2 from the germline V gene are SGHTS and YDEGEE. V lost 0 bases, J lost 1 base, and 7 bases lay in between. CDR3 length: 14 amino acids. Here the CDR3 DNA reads TGTGCCAGCAGCTTGGGTGGCGGGAACACTGAAGCTTTCTTT. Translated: CASSLGGGNTEAFF.

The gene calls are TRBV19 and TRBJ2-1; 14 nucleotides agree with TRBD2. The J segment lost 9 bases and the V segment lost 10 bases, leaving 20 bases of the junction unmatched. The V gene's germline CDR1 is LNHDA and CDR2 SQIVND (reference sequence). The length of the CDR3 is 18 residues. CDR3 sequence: CATSPGPGLAGVLGEQFF. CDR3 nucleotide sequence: TGTGCCACCTCCCCTGGGCCGGGACTAGCGGGAGTTTTAGGTGAGCAGTTCTTC.

The CDR3: CASSLNVRNTEAFF. CDR3 bases: TGTGCCAGCAGCTTAAATGTTAGGAACACTGAAGCTTTCTTT. This chain joins TRBV11-2 and TRBJ1-1; no firm D call. Trimming stripped 2 bases from V and 1 base from J, with 8 bases between. Germline CDR1 and CDR2: SGHAT and FQNNGV. The length of the CDR3 is 14 residues. The full variable domain, its missing parts supplied by reference TRBV11-2 and TRBJ1-1, is EAGVAQSPRYKIIEKRQSVAFWCNPISGHATLYWYQQILGQGPKLLIQFQNNGVVDDSQLPKDRFSAERLKGVDSTLKIQPAKLEDSAVYLCASSLNVRNTEAFFGQGTRLTVV.

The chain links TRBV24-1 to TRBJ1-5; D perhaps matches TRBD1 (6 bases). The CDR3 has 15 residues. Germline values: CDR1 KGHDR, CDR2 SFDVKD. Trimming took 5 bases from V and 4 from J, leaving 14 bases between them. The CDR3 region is CATSASRGSNQPQHF. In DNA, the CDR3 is TGTGCCACCAGTGCCTCCAGGGGATCAAATCAGCCCCAGCATTTT.